This T cell receptor (beta chain) derives from a study of human T cells and chemical hapten exposure. General observations from the study: Every donor had alopecia, and their immune response may therefore differ from healthy people's. The study found that DPC sensitization did not change TCRs above 1 in 1000 frequency.

Stated time point: patch test 2, 6 weeks after DPC sensitization. Described treatment: therapeutic diphenylcyclopropenone sensitization with weekly scalp DPC. Unique molecular identifiers were attached to individual cDNA molecules during library preparation. TCRdb re-derived calls from the RACE reads in MiXCR, one entry per CDR3 protein. The sample yields roughly 380,000 distinct CDR3 sequences, around 6% seen once. At least ten counts were recorded for this clonotype. Its antigen is undetermined. CDR3 length: 16 residues. The J segment lost 5 bases and the V segment lost 4 bases, leaving 10 bases of the junction unmatched. Germline CDR1 reads SGHRS; CDR2 reads YFSETQ.

The TCR sequence derives from a young woman with alopecia areata. Some clones in this sample may be carry-over from other donors' samples. The chain has TRBV5-1 and TRBJ1-4; 8 bases match TRBD1. This specimen was whole blood, taken in connection with sensitization to the hapten diphenylcyclopropenone (DPC). In nucleotides, the CDR3 is TGCGCCAGCAGCCTGGACAGGGTGGGGATCAATGAAAAACTGTTTTTT. It codes for CASSLDRVGINEKLFF.